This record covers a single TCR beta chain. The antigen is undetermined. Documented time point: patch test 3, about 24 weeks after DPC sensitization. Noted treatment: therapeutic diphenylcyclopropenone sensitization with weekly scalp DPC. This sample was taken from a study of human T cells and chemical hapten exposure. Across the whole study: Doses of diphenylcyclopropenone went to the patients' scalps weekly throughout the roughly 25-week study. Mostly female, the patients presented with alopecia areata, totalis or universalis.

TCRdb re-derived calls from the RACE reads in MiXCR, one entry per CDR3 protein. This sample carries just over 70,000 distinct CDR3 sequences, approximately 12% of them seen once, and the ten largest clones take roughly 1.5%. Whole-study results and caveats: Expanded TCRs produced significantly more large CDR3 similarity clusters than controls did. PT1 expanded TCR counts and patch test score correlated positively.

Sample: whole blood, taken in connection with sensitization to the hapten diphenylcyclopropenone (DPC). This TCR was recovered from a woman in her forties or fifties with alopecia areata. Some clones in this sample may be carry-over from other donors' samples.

CDR3 sequence (DNA): TGTGCCAGCAGCAAAGTCTTGGAGAAGGGCCCCGGGGAGCTGTTTTTT. Encoded protein: CASSKVLEKGPGELFF. The chain joins TRBV21-1 to TRBJ2-2; the table names TRBD2, a call not compared with the DNA. TRBV21-1 corresponds to a pseudogene. The CDR3 is 16 residues long.